One and the same sample provided the 32 T cell receptor beta chains below, sequenced in a study of response to subunit inactivated influenza vaccine. TCRdb redid the calling of the RT-PCR reads with MiXCR, one entry per CDR3 protein. This sample has 150,000 to 200,000 distinct CDR3 sequences, with about 10% found just once. The specimen was CD8+ T cells sorted from PBMCs, collected about 24 months after vaccination. The source is a man between 50 and 69 years old who received an inactivated influenza vaccine.

This clonotype was seen ten or more times. This chain uses TRBV4-1 with TRBJ2-1; tentatively, D is TRBD1 (6 bases). Germline lookup yields CDR1 MGHRA and CDR2 YSYEKL. V lost 5 bases and J lost 6, with 14 bases in between. This CDR3 has 14 amino acids. As DNA, the CDR3 is TGCGCCAGCAGCTCATTGGGGACATCCAATGAGCAGTTCTTC. Its translation is CASSSLGTSNEQFF.

The chain recombines TRBV28 with TRBJ2-5; TRBD1 aligns across 9 bases. The CDR3 is 16 amino acids. V gave up 6 bases and J gave up 4 bases; unmatched junction bases: 12. Germline lookup yields CDR1 MDHEN and CDR2 SYDVKM. CDR3 residues: CASRKYRDRVRETQYF. CDR3 coding DNA: TGTGCCAGCAGGAAATACCGGGACAGGGTACGAGAGACCCAGTACTTC.

This clonotype showed up many times. V usage is TRBV5-1 and J usage is TRBJ2-7, with 11 bases lining up with TRBD1. The germline CDR1 and CDR2 sequences are SGHRS and YFSETQ. The V gene end was trimmed by 4 bases and the J gene end by 0 bases; junction bases not matched to a gene: 12. The CDR3 contains 18 residues. CDR3 sequence (DNA): TGCGCCAGCAGCCCTGCGGACAGGGGGCTAGGACCCTCCTACGAGCAGTACTTC. It yields the protein CASSPADRGLGPSYEQYF.

The J gene is TRBJ2-1, the V gene TRBV24-1; 14 nucleotides match TRBD2. The CDR3 is made up of 16 amino acids. The V gene's germline CDR1 is KGHDR and CDR2 SFDVKD. The ends lost 6 bases at V and 6 bases at J; junction bases unmatched: 6. The CDR3 DNA reads TGTGCCACCAGTTCCAGACTAGCGGGAGGGTTCAATGAGCAGTTCTTC. Amino acids: CATSSRLAGGFNEQFF.

Only a few counts were recorded for this clonotype. V is TRBV2 and J is TRBJ1-1, with D uncertain. The CDR3 sequence is 14 residues long. CDR1 and CDR2 from the germline V gene are SNHLY and FYNNEI. V lost 5 bases to trimming and J lost 2 bases, with 12 bases between them. The CDR3 sequence: CASSFPGENTEAFF. The CDR3 DNA sequence: TGTGCCAGCAGTTTCCCGGGAGAAAACACTGAAGCTTTCTTT.

This clonotype turned up a few times. The chain uses TRBV7-6 and TRBJ2-5; tentative D call: TRBD2 (6 bases). Germline values: CDR1 SGHVS, CDR2 FNYEAQ. The V and J ends lost 6 bases and 9 bases respectively, with 20 bases between them. CDR3 length equals 14 residues. The CDR3 protein is CASSTSGRGDSQYF. The CDR3 nucleotides read TGTGCCAGCAGTACCTCAGGCCGCGGGGACTCCCAGTACTTC.

This clonotype was recorded a few times. This sequence joins TRBV24-1 and TRBJ2-3; D is ambiguous. Trimming took off 3 bases at V and 2 bases at J, with 11 bases between the two ends. Germline assignment: CDR1 KGHDR and CDR2 SFDVKD. The CDR3 runs 15 residues. The CDR3 reads CATSDLRSDTDTQYF. CDR3 nucleotide sequence: TGTGCCACCAGTGATCTCAGGAGTGACACAGATACGCAGTATTTT.

The J gene is TRBJ2-1, the V gene TRBV16; no clear D. This CDR3 has 16 amino acids. CDR1 is KGHSY and CDR2 is FQNENV in the germline V gene. V was trimmed by 0 bases and J by 0 bases, leaving 9 bases between them. The CDR3 loop is CASSQSLAISYNEQFF. In nucleotides, the CDR3 is TGTGCCAGCAGCCAATCGCTGGCCATCTCCTACAATGAGCAGTTCTTC.

Only one count was recorded for this clonotype. The chain links TRBV12-3 or TRBV12-4 to TRBJ2-2; D may be TRBD2 (7 bases). With 8 bases removed from V and 6 bases from J, the gap between germline ends came to 16 bases. The CDR3 runs to 14 residues. Written as DNA, the CDR3 is TGTGCCAGCGACGACGGGGGGCGCGCCGGGGAGCTGTTTTTT. This codes for CASDDGGRAGELFF.

This chain connects TRBV5-4 to TRBJ1-1; no clear D. The ends were cut back, 1 base at V and 3 bases at J, with 16 bases in the middle. This CDR3 comprises 16 residues. Germline lookup yields CDR1 SGHNT and CDR2 YYREEE (reference sequence). The CDR3 bases are TGTGCCAGCAGCTTGCGAGGGATAGCGGGGTACACTGAAGCTTTCTTT. Translation gives CASSLRGIAGYTEAFF.

This clonotype was observed at least ten times. The chain links TRBV5-1 to TRBJ2-7; 7 nucleotides line up with TRBD2. Germline V CDR1 and CDR2: SGHRS, YFSETQ. The CDR3 contains 15 residues. J gave up 0 bases and V 5 bases, and 8 bases lay outside the gene matches. The CDR3 spells CASSVLAVSSYEQYF. The CDR3 region has the DNA TGCGCCAGCAGTGTTCTAGCGGTGAGCTCCTACGAGCAGTACTTC.

This clonotype was counted at least ten times. CDR3 sequence: CASSSDNSPLHF. DNA for the CDR3: TGTGCCAGCAGCTCGGATAATTCACCCCTCCACTTT. The chain carries TRBV5-6 and TRBJ1-6; D gene ambiguous. The ends were cut back, 3 bases at V and 5 bases at J, with 3 bases in the middle. CDR1 SGHDT and CDR2 YYEEEE come from the germline V gene. The CDR3 length is 12 residues.

This clonotype was picked up a small number of times. The rearrangement joins TRBV11-1 to TRBJ2-6, with 9 bases that match TRBD1. Germline lookup yields CDR1 SGHAT and CDR2 FQDESV (reference sequence). The length of the CDR3 is 18 residues. V trimming: 1 base; J trimming: 0 bases; junction bases outside the gene matches: 4. The CDR3 coding sequence is TGTGCCAGCAGCTTAGGGGACAGGGCCCGCTCTGGGGCCAACGTCCTGACTTTC. Translation gives CASSLGDRARSGANVLTF.

This clonotype was seen more than once but under ten times. The rearrangement links TRBV6-2 or TRBV6-3 to TRBJ2-1; D perhaps matches TRBD2 (5 bases). This CDR3 is 14 amino acids long. Germline V lookup: CDR1 MNHEY, CDR2 SVGEGT. Trimming cost V 4 bases and J 8 bases, with 15 bases left between them. The DNA for the CDR3 is TGTGCCAGCAGTTCCCCCTTTACAGCGGATGAGCAGTTCTTC. Its protein product is CASSSPFTADEQFF.

The V and J genes are TRBV10-3 and TRBJ2-7; 7 positions match TRBD2. In germline, CDR1 is ENHRY, CDR2 SYGVKD. Unmatched junction bases numbered 15, after V lost 4 bases and J lost 6 bases. There are 16 residues in the CDR3. CDR3 nucleotides: TGTGCCATCAGTGGGGCAGTGGCGGGAGAGTTCTCCGAGCAGTACTTC. This gives the protein CAISGAVAGEFSEQYF.

The chain has TRBV18 and TRBJ1-1, with 8 bases matching TRBD1. J gave up 7 bases and V 3 bases, and 4 bases lay outside the gene matches. Germline CDR1 is KGHSH and CDR2 is LQKENI. The CDR3 contains 13 residues. DNA of the CDR3: TGTGCCAGCTCACCGTGGACAGGGAATGAAGCTTTCTTT. It specifies CASSPWTGNEAFF.

The CDR3 spells CASSVVGGTDEQFF. The CDR3 bases are TGTGCCAGCAGCGTAGTTGGGGGGACCGATGAGCAGTTCTTC. The gene calls are TRBV9 and TRBJ2-1; D is perhaps TRBD2 (6 bases). CDR3 length: 14 residues. Trimming pared 0 bases from V and 8 bases from J, leaving 12 bases between. Germline V gene data show CDR1 as SGDLS and CDR2 as YYNGEE.

The chain uses TRBV11-2 and TRBJ2-7, with D possibly TRBD1 on 5 matching bases. CDR1 and CDR2 from the germline V gene are SGHAT and FQNNGV. The CDR3 has 16 residues. Trimming stripped 5 bases from V and 4 bases from J, with 21 bases between. The CDR3 sequence is CASSLLPLGRVYEQYF. The CDR3 DNA is TGTGCCAGCAGCCTCCTCCCTTTGGGCAGGGTGTACGAGCAGTACTTC.

This chain connects TRBV11-2 to TRBJ2-7, with D unresolved. The V end lost 2 bases, the J end lost 5 bases, and 13 bases lay between the germline ends. Germline CDR1 reads SGHAT; CDR2 reads FQNNGV. The CDR3 has 14 amino acids. CDR3 loop: CASSLPGTENEQYF. The DNA for the CDR3 is TGTGCCAGCAGCTTACCCGGAACAGAGAACGAGCAGTACTTC.

This sequence joins TRBV20-1 and TRBJ2-7, with a weak D call TRBD2 (6 bases). V lost 4 bases and J lost 2, with 12 bases in between. This CDR3 comprises 13 residues. Germline CDR1 reads DFQATT; CDR2 reads SNEGSKA (reference sequence). CDR3 in DNA: TGCAGTGCTAACCCTAGCGAAACCTACGAGCAGTACTTC. Residues: CSANPSETYEQYF.

V usage is TRBV9 and J usage is TRBJ2-5; D is tentatively TRBD1 or TRBD2 (6 bases each). The CDR3 runs to 15 residues. Germline V gene data show CDR1 as SGDLS and CDR2 as YYNGEE. Trimming took 2 bases from V and 2 from J, leaving 13 bases between them. Here the CDR3 reads CASSVEGGRQETQYF. The CDR3 DNA reads TGTGCCAGCAGCGTTGAGGGGGGCCGTCAAGAGACCCAGTACTTC.

The chain joins TRBV5-4 to TRBJ2-3; TRBD2 aligns across 7 bases. After removal of 5 bases from V and 0 bases from J, the junction contained 6 bases not matched to a gene. The CDR3 has 15 amino acids. Germline V gene sequence: CDR1 SGHNT, CDR2 YYREEE (reference sequence). The CDR3 reads CASSFHGGSTDTQYF. CDR3 nucleotide sequence: TGTGCCAGCAGTTTTCACGGGGGGAGCACAGATACGCAGTATTTT.

The table lists this clonotype with a few counts. The rearrangement uses TRBV6-4 and TRBJ2-1; TRBD1 aligns across 10 bases. Germline V gives CDR1 MRHNA, CDR2 SNTAGT. The CDR3 is 15 amino acids. V shed 3 bases, J shed 8 bases, and the junction held 7 bases outside the gene matches. This chain's CDR3 is CASSESRQGADEQFF. CDR3 coding DNA: TGTGCCAGCAGTGAGTCCCGACAGGGGGCTGATGAGCAGTTCTTC.

This clonotype was seen more than once but under ten times. This sequence joins TRBV20-1 and TRBJ2-2, with TRBD1 identical over 8 bases. Germline V lookup: CDR1 DFQATT, CDR2 SNEGSKA (reference sequence). After removal of 7 bases from V and 7 bases from J, the junction contained 11 bases not matched to a gene. CDR3 size: 14 residues. CDR3 nucleotides: TGCAGTGTTCTGGACAGGGAGGAAAACGGGGAGCTGTTTTTT. Translating gives CSVLDREENGELFF.

This chain links TRBV29-1 with TRBJ2-1; the match to TRBD2 covers 8 bases. Germline CDR1 reads SQVTM; CDR2 reads ANQGSEA. The CDR3 is 16 amino acids. With V trimmed by 3 bases and J by 2 bases, 9 bases remained unmatched. The CDR3 region is CSVDSLAGVPYNEQFF. As DNA, the CDR3 is TGCAGCGTTGACTCCCTAGCGGGCGTACCCTACAATGAGCAGTTCTTC.

The CDR3 nucleotides read TGTGCCAGCAGCTTTGGGGGGGGGAACACCGGGGAGCTGTTTTTT. Translating gives CASSFGGGNTGELFF. The chain couples TRBV7-2 to TRBJ2-2; TRBD2 aligns across 7 bases. The CDR3 has 15 amino acids. The J segment lost 1 base and the V segment lost 3 bases, leaving 2 bases of the junction unmatched. Germline V gene lookup returns CDR1 SGHTA and CDR2 FQGNSA.

In this sample, this clonotype turned up a few times. The chain has TRBV28 and TRBJ2-7, with 7 nucleotides matching TRBD2. V shed 4 bases and J 5 bases; nucleotides not matched to a gene: 5. Germline-derived CDR1 and CDR2 are MDHEN and SYDVKM. The CDR3 consists of 13 residues. The DNA for the CDR3 is TGTGCCAGCAGTTCACCCACTAGCGACGAGCAGTACTTC. Translation: CASSSPTSDEQYF. Full variable domain (missing parts from reference TRBV28 and TRBJ2-7): DVKVTQSSRYLVKRTGEKVFLECVQDMDHENMFWYRQDPGLGLRLIYFSYDVKMKEKGDIPEGYSVSREKKERFSLILESASTNQTSMYLCASSSPTSDEQYFGPGTRLTVT.

This clonotype was seen more than once but under ten times. The J gene is TRBJ2-1, the V gene TRBV15; tentative D call: TRBD1 (7 bases). Germline CDR1 reads LNHNV; CDR2 reads YYDKDF (reference sequence). The CDR3 loop spans 15 amino acids. Trimming took 3 bases from V and 1 from J, leaving 10 bases between them. The CDR3 region is CATSSRGASYNEQFF. In nucleotides, the CDR3 is TGTGCCACCAGCAGCAGGGGGGCATCCTACAATGAGCAGTTCTTC.

The chain combines TRBV3-1 with TRBJ2-7, with TRBD2 matching over 7 bases. The length of the CDR3 is 17 residues. Per germline, CDR1 LGHDT and CDR2 YNNKEL (reference sequence). The V gene end was trimmed by 0 bases and the J gene end by 3 bases; junction bases not matched to a gene: 11. The CDR3 sequence is CASSQDPQYSGYYEQYF. The CDR3, as DNA: TGTGCCAGCAGCCAAGATCCCCAATATAGCGGGTACTACGAGCAGTACTTC.

The J gene is TRBJ2-2, the V gene TRBV7-9; no definite D call. The CDR3 has 20 residues. The germline gives CDR1 SEHNR, CDR2 FQNEAQ (reference sequence). Deletions cut 2 bases from V and 4 bases from J, with 26 bases between. In DNA, the CDR3 is TGTGCCAGCAGCTTATCCGGTTCGTCGGCTATTCGAGGTGGCACCGGGGAGCTGTTTTTT. Translated, it gives CASSLSGSSAIRGGTGELFF.

This clonotype has more than one count but fewer than ten. The J gene is TRBJ2-5, the V gene TRBV12-3 or TRBV12-4; 9 bases agree with TRBD1. This CDR3 is built from 18 residues. Trimming removed 2 bases from V and 1 base from J; junction bases left unmatched: 11. In DNA form, the CDR3 reads TGTGCCAGCAGTTTACCTTCCGGAGACAGGGGGGTCCAAGAGACCCAGTACTTC. This sequence encodes CASSLPSGDRGVQETQYF.

V is TRBV11-2 and J is TRBJ2-2; 15 bases agree with TRBD2. CDR1 and CDR2 from the germline V gene are SGHAT and FQNNGV. CDR3 length equals 19 residues. Unmatched junction bases numbered 6, after V lost 0 bases and J lost 4 bases. CDR3 DNA: TGTGCCAGCAGCTTAGAAGGACTAGCGGGGGGGCCGGTCACCGGGGAGCTGTTTTTT. Its protein product is CASSLEGLAGGPVTGELFF.